This TCR beta chain was found in a study of cytomegalovirus exposure and HLA in healthy donors. Notes on the study in general: Some highly shared sequence variants likely arose as a pipeline artifact. Per a prior analysis, the majority of TCR beta V segments were productive roughly 90% or roughly 30% of the time.

Remarks on this clone: The antigen is unknown.

This CDR3 contains 13 residues. V dropped 4 bases and J dropped 9; count of bases not matched to a gene: 6. CDR1 is LNHDA, CDR2 SQIVND, per germline (reference sequence). In the PCR, 60 Vbeta and 13 Jbeta primers were used. TCRdb keeps only in-frame clones here, not all; method: immunoSEQ multiplex PCR. The profile shows about 190,000 clones, approximately 80% of them singletons. The chain carries TRBV19 and TRBJ2-1; 7 bases fit TRBD2. Sequenced input: PBMCs. The sequence came from a woman aged 40 to 50 in good health and CMV-seronegative. In DNA form, the CDR3 reads TGTGCCAGTAGTAGCGGGAGTAACGGTGAGCAGTTCTTC. Translation: CASSSGSNGEQFF.